These 18 T cell receptor beta chains were all obtained from the same sample, sequenced in a study of blood T cell repertoires in COVID-19. The method was immunoSEQ multiplex PCR; TCRdb's version includes in-frame clones alone and lacks a portion of them. The sample lists roughly 290,000 clones; approximately 88% were seen once. The sample comprised PBMCs or T cells enriched from blood (not recorded which). These receptor sequences come from a woman aged 40 to 50 who had recovered from COVID-19.

The chain employs TRBV6-2 or TRBV6-3 and TRBJ1-4, with D possibly TRBD1 on 6 matching bases. The CDR3 spans 16 residues. V was trimmed by 5 bases and J by 3 bases, leaving 16 bases between them. CDR1 and CDR2 (germline): MNHEY, SVGEGT. CDR3 sequence: CASSGNHRDSNEKLFF. For the CDR3, the DNA is TGTGCCAGCAGTGGAAATCACAGGGATTCTAATGAAAAACTGTTTTTT.

The rearrangement joins TRBV19 to TRBJ2-5; a weak D match, TRBD1 (5 bases). CDR3 size: 15 residues. V was clipped by 5 bases and J by 1 base, with 14 bases between them. The germline gives CDR1 LNHDA, CDR2 SQIVND (reference sequence). CDR3 nucleotide sequence: TGTGCCAGTAGTTCTGGAAGGGGTTTCCAAGAGACCCAGTACTTC. Encoded protein: CASSSGRGFQETQYF.

The V and J genes are TRBV5-1 and TRBJ2-7, with TRBD1 matching over 7 bases. From germline, CDR1 is SGHRS and CDR2 YFSETQ. Losses at the gene ends were 7 bases for V and 2 bases for J; bases not matched to a gene: 12. This CDR3 has 15 amino acids. CDR3 protein: CASSPGHQGAYEQYF. In DNA, the CDR3 is TGCGCCAGCTCTCCCGGCCATCAGGGGGCCTACGAGCAGTACTTC. The entire variable domain, with the rest obtained from reference TRBV5-1 and TRBJ2-7, is as follows: KAGVTQTPRYLIKTRGQQVTLSCSPISGHRSVSWYQQTPGQGLQFLFEYFSETQRNKGNFPGRFSGRQFSNSRSEMNVSTLELGDSALYLCASSPGHQGAYEQYFGPGTRLTVT.

This clone was found a few times. The chain recombines TRBV2 with TRBJ1-5, with D possibly being TRBD1 (5 bases). Germline loops: CDR1 SNHLY, CDR2 FYNNEI. Trimming took off 7 bases at V and 1 base at J, with 11 bases between the two ends. CDR3 length: 14 amino acids. The CDR3: CASNGAVSNQPQHF. CDR3 coding DNA: TGTGCCAGCAATGGGGCAGTAAGCAATCAGCCCCAGCATTTT. Full variable domain (rest looked up from reference TRBV2 and TRBJ1-5): EPEVTQTPSHQVTQMGQEVILRCVPISNHLYFYWYRQILGQKVEFLVSFYNNEISEKSEIFDDQFSVERPDGSNFTLKIRSTKLEDSAMYFCASNGAVSNQPQHFGDGTRLSIL.

V gene TRBV18 combines with J gene TRBJ2-7; D perhaps matches TRBD2 (6 bases). V was trimmed by 3 bases and J by 5 bases, leaving 17 bases between them. The CDR3 has 15 residues. Germline V gene sequence: CDR1 KGHSH, CDR2 LQKENI. The CDR3 loop is CASSPLGPGEHEQYF. CDR3 in DNA: TGTGCCAGCTCACCCCTGGGGCCGGGGGAGCACGAGCAGTACTTC.

A few counts support this clone. The chain recombines TRBV29-1 with TRBJ2-1; D is possibly TRBD1 (5 bases). Germline V CDR1 and CDR2: SQVTM, ANQGSEA. The CDR3 runs to 13 residues. Trimming pared 5 bases from V and 0 bases from J, leaving 8 bases between. Here the CDR3 DNA reads TGCAGCGTTCTGGACACCTCCTACAATGAGCAGTTCTTC. Translated, it gives CSVLDTSYNEQFF.

V usage is TRBV19 and J usage is TRBJ1-5; no clear D. V lost 6 bases to trimming and J lost 1 base, with 16 bases between them. Germline CDR1 reads LNHDA; CDR2 reads SQIVND (reference sequence). This CDR3 has 16 amino acids. The CDR3 is CASRQWAGGSNQPQHF. CDR3 DNA sequence: TGTGCCAGTAGACAATGGGCCGGTGGGAGCAATCAGCCCCAGCATTTT.

The genes are TRBV7-2 and TRBJ1-1; possibly TRBD1 for D (5 bases). Between the trimmed V and J ends, which lost 0 bases and 6 bases, there was a span of 14 bases. The CDR3 has 15 amino acids. Germline-derived CDR1 and CDR2 are SGHTA and FQGNSA. The CDR3 DNA is TGTGCCAGCAGCTTAGCCCGGCCTAGGACATCTGAAGCTTTCTTT. The encoded protein is CASSLARPRTSEAFF.

The chain combines TRBV6-2 or TRBV6-3 with TRBJ2-7; D might be TRBD2 (5 bases). CDR1 is MNHEY and CDR2 is SVGEGT in the germline V gene. This CDR3 spans 21 amino acids. V lost 0 bases, J lost 7 bases, and 34 bases lay in between. The DNA for the CDR3 is TGTGCCAGCAGTTACTCGATCACTAGAGCCCCATTTTTTATCGCGGATGAGGAGCAGTACTTC. Protein: CASSYSITRAPFFIADEEQYF.

The chain recombines TRBV1 with TRBJ2-7; TRBD2 is the table's D call and was not checked against the DNA. TRBV1 is labeled a pseudogene. The length of the CDR3 is 17 residues. DNA for the CDR3: TGCACCAGCAGCCAAGATGCCGTGGTAGCGGGAGCCTACGAGCAGTACTTC. Its protein product is CTSSQDAVVAGAYEQYF.

The chain joins TRBV6-1 to TRBJ1-2, with TRBD1 identical over 7 bases. CDR3 length equals 16 residues. Per the germline V gene, CDR1 is MNHNS and CDR2 is SASEGT. V lost 3 bases, J lost 8 bases, and 15 bases stayed unmatched. The CDR3 here is CASSDGYTGTVRGYTF. CDR3 bases: TGTGCCAGCAGTGACGGATATACCGGGACAGTGAGGGGCTACACCTTC.

This sequence joins TRBV9 and TRBJ1-1; TRBD1 might be the D (6 bases). Germline V gene lookup returns CDR1 SGDLS and CDR2 YYNGEE. The CDR3 loop spans 15 amino acids. Deletions cut 3 bases from V and 0 bases from J, with 12 bases between. CDR3 coding DNA: TGTGCCAGCAGCGCCTCCAGGGGAATGAACACTGAAGCTTTCTTT. The encoded protein is CASSASRGMNTEAFF.

This clone was counted a few times. This chain connects TRBV27 to TRBJ1-5; D is unclear. The germline V gene encodes CDR1 MNHEY and CDR2 SMNVEV (reference sequence). The CDR3 contains 15 residues. Trimming removed 4 bases at V and 6 bases at J, with 16 bases between. CDR3 in DNA: TGTGCCAGCAGTTCGGGCCCTGGAGGAGGTCAGCCCCAGCATTTT. As protein: CASSSGPGGGQPQHF.

This chain links TRBV25-1 with TRBJ2-1; 9 nucleotides align to TRBD2. The trim removed 5 bases at V and 7 bases at J, leaving 9 bases unmatched. The germline V gene encodes CDR1 MGHDK and CDR2 SYGVNS. The CDR3 extends over 15 amino acids. Here the CDR3 reads CASSSSAGGRNEQFF. CDR3 nucleotide sequence: TGTGCCAGCAGTAGTTCAGCGGGAGGCCGAAATGAGCAGTTCTTC.

This sequence joins TRBV27 and TRBJ2-3; a possible D gene is TRBD1 (6 bases). The germline V gene has CDR1 MNHEY and CDR2 SMNVEV (reference sequence). V dropped 5 bases and J dropped 6 bases, with 9 bases sitting between them. CDR3 length: 12 residues. The CDR3 here is CASSLTGDTQYF. The CDR3 region has the DNA TGTGCCAGCAGTCTTACAGGGGATACGCAGTATTTT.

The rearrangement links TRBV4-2 to TRBJ1-4, with no clear D. Looked up from germline, CDR1 is LGHNA and CDR2 is YNFKEQ. CDR3 length: 17 amino acids. Trimming removed 0 bases from V and 0 bases from J, with 11 bases in between. The CDR3 loop is CASSQDQREATNEKLFF. CDR3 in DNA: TGTGCCAGCAGCCAAGATCAGAGGGAAGCAACTAATGAAAAACTGTTTTTT.

The chain combines TRBV5-4 with TRBJ2-1; the match to TRBD2 covers 9 bases. J was trimmed by 5 bases and V by 0 bases; bases with no gene match: 0. Germline V gives CDR1 SGHNT, CDR2 YYREEE (reference sequence). CDR3 length: 14 residues. CDR3 residues: CASSLGLADNEQFF. DNA for the CDR3: TGTGCCAGCAGCTTGGGACTAGCGGACAATGAGCAGTTCTTC. The full variable domain, completed using reference TRBV5-4 and TRBJ2-1, is ETGVTQSPTHLIKTRGQQVTLRCSSQSGHNTVSWYQQALGQGPQFIFQYYREEENGRGNFPPRFSGLQFPNYSSELNVNALELDDSALYLCASSLGLADNEQFFGPGTRLTVL.

This clone appeared once. V usage is TRBV6-2 or TRBV6-3 and J usage is TRBJ2-7; the D gene is possibly TRBD2 (6 bases). Germline CDR1 and CDR2: MNHEY and SVGEGT. Trimming left V 6 bases short and J 1 base short, with 16 bases between. This CDR3 comprises 15 residues. This CDR3 reads CASSSGGTVSYEQYF. CDR3 in DNA: TGTGCCAGCAGCTCTGGCGGGACGGTTTCCTACGAGCAGTACTTC.